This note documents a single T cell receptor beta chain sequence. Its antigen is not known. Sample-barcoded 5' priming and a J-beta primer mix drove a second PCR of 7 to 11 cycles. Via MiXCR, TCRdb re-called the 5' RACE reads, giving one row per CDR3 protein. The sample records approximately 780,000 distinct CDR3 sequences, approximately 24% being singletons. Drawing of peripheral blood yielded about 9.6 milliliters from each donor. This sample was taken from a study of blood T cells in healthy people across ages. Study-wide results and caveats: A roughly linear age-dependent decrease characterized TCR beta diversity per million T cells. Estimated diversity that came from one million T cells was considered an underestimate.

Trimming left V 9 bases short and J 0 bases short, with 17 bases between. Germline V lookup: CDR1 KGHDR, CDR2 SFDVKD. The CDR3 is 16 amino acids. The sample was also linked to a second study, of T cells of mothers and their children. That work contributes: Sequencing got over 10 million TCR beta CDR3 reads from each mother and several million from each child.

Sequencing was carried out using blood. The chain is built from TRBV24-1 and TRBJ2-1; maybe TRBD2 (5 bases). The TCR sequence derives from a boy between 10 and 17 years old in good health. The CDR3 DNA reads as TGTGCCACCGGCGGGTTGGCGGTCAGCTCCTACAATGAGCAGTTCTTC. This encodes CATGGLAVSSYNEQFF.